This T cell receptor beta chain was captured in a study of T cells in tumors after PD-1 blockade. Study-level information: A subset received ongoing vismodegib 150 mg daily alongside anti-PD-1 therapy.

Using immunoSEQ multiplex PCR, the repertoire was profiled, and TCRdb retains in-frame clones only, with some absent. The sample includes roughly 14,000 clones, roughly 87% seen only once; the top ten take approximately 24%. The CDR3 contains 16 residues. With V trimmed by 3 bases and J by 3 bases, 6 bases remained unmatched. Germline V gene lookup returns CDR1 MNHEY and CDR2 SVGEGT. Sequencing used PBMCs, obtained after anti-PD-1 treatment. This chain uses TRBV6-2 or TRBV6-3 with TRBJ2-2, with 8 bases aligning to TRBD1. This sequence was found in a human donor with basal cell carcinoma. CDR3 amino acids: CASSYWPRGHTGELFF. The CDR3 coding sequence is TGTGCCAGCAGTTATTGGCCCAGGGGGCACACCGGGGAGCTGTTTTTT.